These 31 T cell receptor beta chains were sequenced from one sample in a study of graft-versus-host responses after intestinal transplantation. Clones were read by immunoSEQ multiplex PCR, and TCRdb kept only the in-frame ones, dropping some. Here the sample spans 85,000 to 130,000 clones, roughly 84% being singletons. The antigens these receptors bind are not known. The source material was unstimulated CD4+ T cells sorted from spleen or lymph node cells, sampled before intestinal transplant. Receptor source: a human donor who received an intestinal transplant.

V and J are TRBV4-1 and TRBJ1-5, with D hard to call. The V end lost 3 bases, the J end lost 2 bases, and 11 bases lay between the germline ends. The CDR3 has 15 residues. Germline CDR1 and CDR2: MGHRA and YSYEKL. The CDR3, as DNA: TGCGCCAGCAGCCATCCTGGGCCCCGCAATCAGCCCCAGCATTTT. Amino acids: CASSHPGPRNQPQHF.

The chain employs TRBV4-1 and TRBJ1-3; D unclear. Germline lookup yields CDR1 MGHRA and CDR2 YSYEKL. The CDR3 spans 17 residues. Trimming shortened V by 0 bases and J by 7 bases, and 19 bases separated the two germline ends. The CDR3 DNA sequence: TGCGCCAGCAGCCAAGAATTGGGCCTACACGACGCGAACACCATATATTTT. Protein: CASSQELGLHDANTIYF.

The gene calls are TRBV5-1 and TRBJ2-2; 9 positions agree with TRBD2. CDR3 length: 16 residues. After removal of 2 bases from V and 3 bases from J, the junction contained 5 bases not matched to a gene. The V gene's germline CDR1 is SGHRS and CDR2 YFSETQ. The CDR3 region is CASSFSGRSDTGELFF. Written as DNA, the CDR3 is TGCGCCAGCAGCTTCAGCGGGAGGAGCGACACCGGGGAGCTGTTTTTT.

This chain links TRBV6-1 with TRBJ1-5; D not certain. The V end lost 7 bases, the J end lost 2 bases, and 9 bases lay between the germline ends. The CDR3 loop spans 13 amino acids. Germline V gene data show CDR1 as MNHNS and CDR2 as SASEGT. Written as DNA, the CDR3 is TGTGCCAGCACAGCCGGGGGCAATCAGCCCCAGCATTTT. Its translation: CASTAGGNQPQHF.

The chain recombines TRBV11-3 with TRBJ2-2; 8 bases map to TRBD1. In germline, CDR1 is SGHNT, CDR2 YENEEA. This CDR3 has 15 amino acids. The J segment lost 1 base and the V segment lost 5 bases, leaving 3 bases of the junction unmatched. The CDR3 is CASSGQGLNTGELFF. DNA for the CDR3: TGTGCCAGCAGCGGACAGGGACTGAACACCGGGGAGCTGTTTTTT.

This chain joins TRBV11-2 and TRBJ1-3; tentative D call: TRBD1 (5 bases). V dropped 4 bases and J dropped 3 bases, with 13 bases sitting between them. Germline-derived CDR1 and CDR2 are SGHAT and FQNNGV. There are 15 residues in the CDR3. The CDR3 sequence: CASSSRGRRGNTIYF. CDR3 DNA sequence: TGTGCCAGCAGCTCACGGGGACGGCGTGGAAACACCATATATTTT.

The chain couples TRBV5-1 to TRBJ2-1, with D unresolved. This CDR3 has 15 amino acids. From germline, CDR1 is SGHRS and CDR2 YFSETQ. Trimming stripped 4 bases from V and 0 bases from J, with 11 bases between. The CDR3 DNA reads TGCGCCAGCAGCCCGCCGCAGAGCTCCTACAATGAGCAGTTCTTC. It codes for CASSPPQSSYNEQFF.

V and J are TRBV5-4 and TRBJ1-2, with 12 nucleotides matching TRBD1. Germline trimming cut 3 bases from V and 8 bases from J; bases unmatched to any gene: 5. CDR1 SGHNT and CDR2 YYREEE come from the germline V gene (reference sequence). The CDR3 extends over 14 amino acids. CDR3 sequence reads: CASSWGQGARGYTF. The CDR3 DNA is TGTGCCAGCAGCTGGGGACAGGGGGCTAGAGGCTACACCTTC. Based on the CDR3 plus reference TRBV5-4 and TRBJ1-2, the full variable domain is ETGVTQSPTHLIKTRGQQVTLRCSSQSGHNTVSWYQQALGQGPQFIFQYYREEENGRGNFPPRFSGLQFPNYSSELNVNALELDDSALYLCASSWGQGARGYTFGSGTRLTVV.

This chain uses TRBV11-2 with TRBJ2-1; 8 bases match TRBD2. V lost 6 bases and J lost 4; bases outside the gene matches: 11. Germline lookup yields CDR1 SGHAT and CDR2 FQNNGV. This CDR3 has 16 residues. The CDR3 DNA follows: TGTGCCAGCAGTCCACTAGCGGAGGAAAAATACAATGAGCAGTTCTTC. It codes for CASSPLAEEKYNEQFF.

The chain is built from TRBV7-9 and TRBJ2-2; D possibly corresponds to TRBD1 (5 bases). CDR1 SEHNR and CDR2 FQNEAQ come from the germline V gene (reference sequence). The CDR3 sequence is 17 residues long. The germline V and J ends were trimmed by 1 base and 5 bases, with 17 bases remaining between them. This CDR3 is CASSLEPQGVGTGELFF. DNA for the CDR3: TGTGCCAGCAGCTTAGAGCCCCAGGGTGTCGGTACCGGGGAGCTGTTTTTT.

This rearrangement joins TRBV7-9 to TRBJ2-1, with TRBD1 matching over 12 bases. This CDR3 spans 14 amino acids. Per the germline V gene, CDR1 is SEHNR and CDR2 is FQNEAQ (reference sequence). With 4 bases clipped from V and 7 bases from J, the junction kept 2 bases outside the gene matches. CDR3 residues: CASSWDRGRNEQFF. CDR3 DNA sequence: TGTGCCAGCAGCTGGGACAGGGGGCGGAATGAGCAGTTCTTC.

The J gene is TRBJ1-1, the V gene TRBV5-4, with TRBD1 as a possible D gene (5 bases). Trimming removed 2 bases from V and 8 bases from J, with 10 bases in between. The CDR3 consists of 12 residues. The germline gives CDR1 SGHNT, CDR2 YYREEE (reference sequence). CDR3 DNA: TGTGCCAGCAGCTTCTCTGGGGGGGAAGCTTTCTTT. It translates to CASSFSGGEAFF. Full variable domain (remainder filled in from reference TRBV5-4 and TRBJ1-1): ETGVTQSPTHLIKTRGQQVTLRCSSQSGHNTVSWYQQALGQGPQFIFQYYREEENGRGNFPPRFSGLQFPNYSSELNVNALELDDSALYLCASSFSGGEAFFGQGTRLTVV.

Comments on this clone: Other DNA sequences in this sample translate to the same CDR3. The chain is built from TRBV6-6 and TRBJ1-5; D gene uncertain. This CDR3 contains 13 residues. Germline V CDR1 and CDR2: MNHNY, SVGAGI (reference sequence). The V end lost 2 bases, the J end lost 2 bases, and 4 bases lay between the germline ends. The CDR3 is CASSYRGNQPQHF. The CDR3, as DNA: TGTGCCAGCAGTTACAGGGGCAATCAGCCCCAGCATTTT.

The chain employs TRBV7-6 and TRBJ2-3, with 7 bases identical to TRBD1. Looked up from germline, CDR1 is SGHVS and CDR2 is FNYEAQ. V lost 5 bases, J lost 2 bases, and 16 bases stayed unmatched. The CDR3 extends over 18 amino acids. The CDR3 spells CASSVRRVRQGATDTQYF. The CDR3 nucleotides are TGTGCCAGCAGCGTCCGTCGTGTTCGACAGGGTGCCACAGATACGCAGTATTTT.

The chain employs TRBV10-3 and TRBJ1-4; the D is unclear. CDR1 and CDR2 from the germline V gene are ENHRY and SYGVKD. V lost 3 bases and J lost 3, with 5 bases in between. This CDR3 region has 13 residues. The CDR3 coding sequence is TGTGCCATCAGTGAAGGGCCTAATGAAAAACTGTTTTTT. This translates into CAISEGPNEKLFF.

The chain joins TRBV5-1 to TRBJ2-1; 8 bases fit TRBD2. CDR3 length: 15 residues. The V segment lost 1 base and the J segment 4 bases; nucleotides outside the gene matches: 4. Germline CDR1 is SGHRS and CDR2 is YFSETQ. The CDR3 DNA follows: TGCGCCAGCAGCTTGCTTAGCGGGACTTACAATGAGCAGTTCTTC. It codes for CASSLLSGTYNEQFF.

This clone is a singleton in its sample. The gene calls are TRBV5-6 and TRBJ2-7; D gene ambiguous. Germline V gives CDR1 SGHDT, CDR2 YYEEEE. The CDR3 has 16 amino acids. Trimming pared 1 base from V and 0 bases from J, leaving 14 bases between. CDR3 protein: CASSLKSGFSSYEQYF. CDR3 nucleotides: TGTGCCAGCAGCTTGAAATCCGGGTTCAGCTCCTACGAGCAGTACTTC.

CDR3: CASRQGNQPQHF. The DNA for the CDR3 is TGTGCCAGCAGACAGGGCAATCAGCCCCAGCATTTT. The chain recombines TRBV2 with TRBJ1-5; TRBD1 might be the D (5 bases). CDR3 length: 12 amino acids. V dropped 6 bases and J dropped 2 bases, with 5 bases sitting between them. CDR1 SNHLY and CDR2 FYNNEI come from the germline V gene.

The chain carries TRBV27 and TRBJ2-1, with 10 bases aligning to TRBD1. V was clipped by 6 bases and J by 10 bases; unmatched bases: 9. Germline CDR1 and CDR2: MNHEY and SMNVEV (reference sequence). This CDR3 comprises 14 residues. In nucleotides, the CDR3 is TGTGCCAGCAGGGGGAGACAGGGGGCGAGCGAGCAGTTCTTC. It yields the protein CASRGRQGASEQFF.

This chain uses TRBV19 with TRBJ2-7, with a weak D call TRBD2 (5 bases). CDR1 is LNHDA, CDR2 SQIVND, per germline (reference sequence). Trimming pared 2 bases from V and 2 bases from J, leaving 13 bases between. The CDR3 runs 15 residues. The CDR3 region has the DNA TGTGCCAGTAGTATACTCGGATTCGGGGCCTACGAGCAGTACTTC. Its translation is CASSILGFGAYEQYF.

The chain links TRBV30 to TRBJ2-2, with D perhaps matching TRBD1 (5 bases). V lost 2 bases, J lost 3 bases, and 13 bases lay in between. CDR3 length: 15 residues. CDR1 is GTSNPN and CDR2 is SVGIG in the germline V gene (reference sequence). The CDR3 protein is CAWSFAGPHTGELFF. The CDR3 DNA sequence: TGTGCCTGGAGTTTCGCAGGGCCTCACACCGGGGAGCTGTTTTTT.

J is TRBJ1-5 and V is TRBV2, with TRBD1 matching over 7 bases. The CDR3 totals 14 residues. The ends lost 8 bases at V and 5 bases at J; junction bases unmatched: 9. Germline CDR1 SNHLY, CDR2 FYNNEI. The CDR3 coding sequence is TGTGCCAGCGCACTACAGGGGTTACATCAGCCCCAGCATTTT. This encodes CASALQGLHQPQHF.

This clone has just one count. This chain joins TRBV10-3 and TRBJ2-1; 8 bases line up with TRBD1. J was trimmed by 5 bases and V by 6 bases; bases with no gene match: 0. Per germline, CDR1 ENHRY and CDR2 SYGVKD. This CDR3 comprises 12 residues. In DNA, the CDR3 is TGTGCCATCAGGACAGGGGACAATGAGCAGTTCTTC. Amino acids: CAIRTGDNEQFF.

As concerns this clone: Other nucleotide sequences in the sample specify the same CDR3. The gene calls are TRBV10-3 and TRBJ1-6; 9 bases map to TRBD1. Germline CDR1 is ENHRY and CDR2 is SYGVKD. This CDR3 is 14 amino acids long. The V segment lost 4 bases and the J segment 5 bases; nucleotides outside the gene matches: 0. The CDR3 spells CAISGDRDNSPLHF. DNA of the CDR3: TGTGCCATCAGTGGGGACAGGGATAATTCACCCCTCCACTTT.

The CDR3: CASSQGMGQGLNQPQHF. CDR3 coding DNA: TGCGCCAGCAGCCAAGGTATGGGACAGGGACTCAATCAGCCCCAGCATTTT. J is TRBJ1-5 and V is TRBV4-1, with 9 bases that match TRBD1. This CDR3 is 17 amino acids long. CDR1 and CDR2 from the germline V gene are MGHRA and YSYEKL. The J segment lost 3 bases and the V segment lost 1 base, leaving 7 bases of the junction unmatched.

The CDR3 bases are TGTGCCAGCAGTTACGGGTCCTCCTCTGGGGCCAACGTCCTGACTTTC. Its translation: CASSYGSSSGANVLTF. The chain couples TRBV6-5 to TRBJ2-6; D gene ambiguous. V was shortened by 2 bases and J by 0 bases, with 8 bases between the two germline ends. Germline CDR1 reads MNHEY; CDR2 reads SVGAGI. The CDR3 is 16 residues long.

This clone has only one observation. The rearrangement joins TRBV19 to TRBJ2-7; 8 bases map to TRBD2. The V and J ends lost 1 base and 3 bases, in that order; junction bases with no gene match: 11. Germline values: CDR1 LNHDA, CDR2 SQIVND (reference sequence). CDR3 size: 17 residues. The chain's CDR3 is CASSIVVRREALYEQYF. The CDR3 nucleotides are TGTGCCAGTAGTATAGTCGTACGGCGGGAGGCCCTCTACGAGCAGTACTTC.

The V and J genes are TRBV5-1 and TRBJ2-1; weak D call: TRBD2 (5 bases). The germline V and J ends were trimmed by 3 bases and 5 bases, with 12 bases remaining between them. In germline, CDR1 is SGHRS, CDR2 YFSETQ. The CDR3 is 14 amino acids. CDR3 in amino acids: CASSYSGKNNEQFF. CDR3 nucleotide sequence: TGCGCCAGCAGCTACTCCGGGAAAAACAATGAGCAGTTCTTC.

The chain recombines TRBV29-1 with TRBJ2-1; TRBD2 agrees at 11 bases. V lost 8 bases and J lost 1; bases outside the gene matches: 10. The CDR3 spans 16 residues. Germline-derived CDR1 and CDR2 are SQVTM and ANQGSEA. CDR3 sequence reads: CSTKGSGRDSYNEQFF. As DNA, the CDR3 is TGCAGCACTAAAGGTAGCGGGAGGGATTCCTACAATGAGCAGTTCTTC.

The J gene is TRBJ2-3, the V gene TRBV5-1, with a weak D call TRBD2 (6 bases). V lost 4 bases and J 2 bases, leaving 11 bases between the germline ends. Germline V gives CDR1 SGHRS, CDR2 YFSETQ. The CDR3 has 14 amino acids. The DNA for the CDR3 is TGCGCCAGCAGCGGTAGCGGTTACACAGATACGCAGTATTTT. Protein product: CASSGSGYTDTQYF.

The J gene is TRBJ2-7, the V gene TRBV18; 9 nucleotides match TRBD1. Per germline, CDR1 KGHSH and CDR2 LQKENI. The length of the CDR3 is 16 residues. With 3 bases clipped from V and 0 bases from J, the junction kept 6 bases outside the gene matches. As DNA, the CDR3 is TGTGCCAGCTCACCGTTGGTGGACAGGGGCTCCTACGAGCAGTACTTC. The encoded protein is CASSPLVDRGSYEQYF.